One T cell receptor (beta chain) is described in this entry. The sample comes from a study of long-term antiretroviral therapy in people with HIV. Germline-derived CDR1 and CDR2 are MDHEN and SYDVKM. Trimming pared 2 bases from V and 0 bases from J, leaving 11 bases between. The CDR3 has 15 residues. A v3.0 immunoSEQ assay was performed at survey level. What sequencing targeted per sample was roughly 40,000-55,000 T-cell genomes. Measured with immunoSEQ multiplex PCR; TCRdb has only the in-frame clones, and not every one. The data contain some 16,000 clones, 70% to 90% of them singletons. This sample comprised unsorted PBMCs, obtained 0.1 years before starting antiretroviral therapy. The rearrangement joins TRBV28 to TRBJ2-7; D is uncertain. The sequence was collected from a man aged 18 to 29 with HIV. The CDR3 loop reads CASSLGDKSSYEQYF. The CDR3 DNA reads TGTGCCAGCAGTTTAGGAGATAAGAGCTCCTACGAGCAGTACTTC.